The TCR beta chain described here comes from a study of somatic mutations in cytotoxic T cells in rheumatoid arthritis. Study processing details: Matching published virus-specific TCRB sequences was rare for patient CD8+ clones that were larger than 1%. Profiled with immunoSEQ multiplex PCR; TCRdb holds only in-frame clones, not every one. V and J calls and clone size are those listed in that table; D and trimming were worked out from the DNA. The sample lists some 14,000 clones, around 78% occurring once. This TCR came from an adult with rheumatoid arthritis. Material for sequencing was CD8+ T cells sorted from blood.

The CDR3 region has the DNA TGTGCCAGCTGGGGGCCTAAGGGGACAGGGGGGTTCACAGATACGCAGTATTTT. It translates to CASWGPKGTGGFTDTQYF. J is TRBJ2-3 and V is TRBV6-4, with 11 bases that match TRBD1. The CDR3 totals 18 residues. V dropped 8 bases and J dropped 2; count of bases not matched to a gene: 15. The germline V gene encodes CDR1 MRHNA and CDR2 SNTAGT.